The 32 T cell receptor beta chains below come from one sample, sequenced in a study of human CD8 memory T cell subsets (dated by TCRdb to 2018 to 2020). Progenitor exhausted-like memory CD8+ T cells (TPEX) were defined as CCR7+ PD-1+ TIGIT+ early differentiated memory cells with dysfunctional, exhausted-like traits. Sequencer: NextSeq 550. A Human TCR Profiling Kit was used to prepare UMI-labeled 5' RACE TCRbeta libraries. Through TCRdb reprocessing, the reads give one entry per CDR3 protein sequence; DNA is omitted. The sample table on file contains about 6,500 distinct CDR3 sequences. The ten largest clones capture about a fifth of the sample. The specimen was CD8+ T cells from PBMCs. The origin of the receptors is a human donor in good health.

The genes are TRBV28 and TRBJ2-7. The CDR3 extends over 14 amino acids. Germline CDR1 is MDHEN and CDR2 is SYDVKM. The CDR3 sequence: CASSPRQNPYEQYF.

The V call is TRBV28, the J call TRBJ2-1; as DNA is missing, the TRBD2 call by TCRdb cannot be tested. Germline CDR1 reads MDHEN; CDR2 reads SYDVKM. The CDR3 covers 16 residues. The chain's CDR3 is CASTLGGGLAGDEQFF.

The rearrangement links TRBV2 to TRBJ2-1. CDR1 and CDR2 (germline): SNHLY, FYNNEI. CDR3 length: 12 residues. The CDR3 reads CARKVQGSEQFF.

This sequence joins TRBV29-1 and TRBJ2-2; TCRdb's assignment of TRBD2 cannot be checked, as there is no DNA. From germline, CDR1 is SQVTM and CDR2 ANQGSEA. The CDR3 sequence is 15 residues long. This CDR3 reads CSVGITSGDTGELFF.

J is TRBJ1-6 and V is TRBV20-1; no DNA is available, so the TRBD1 call from TCRdb remains unchecked. The germline V gene has CDR1 DFQATT and CDR2 SNEGSKA (reference sequence). The CDR3 loop spans 15 amino acids. The CDR3 sequence is CSARDPDRLNSPLHF.

The chain employs TRBV7-9 and TRBJ2-3; the TCRdb D gene call, TRBD2, has no DNA to confirm it. This CDR3 region has 17 residues. Germline CDR1 SEHNR, CDR2 FQNEAQ (reference sequence). CDR3 in amino acids: CAILGTTSGRNTDTQYF.

This rearrangement joins TRBV7-9 to TRBJ2-7; no DNA is available, so the TRBD1 call from TCRdb remains unchecked. This CDR3 has 12 amino acids. Germline V gives CDR1 SEHNR, CDR2 FQNEAQ (reference sequence). This CDR3 reads CASRFRGDEQYF.

This clonotype is called medium-sized (0.01 to 0.1%) based on its frequency. V and J are TRBV28 and TRBJ1-5; the TCRdb D gene call, TRBD1, has no DNA to confirm it. The CDR3 is 14 residues long. The germline V gene has CDR1 MDHEN and CDR2 SYDVKM. The CDR3 is CASRTIQSNQPQHF.

This sequence joins TRBV14 and TRBJ1-2; TCRdb outputs TRBD1, but without DNA this stays unchecked. The germline V gene has CDR1 SGHDN and CDR2 FVKESK. The CDR3 length is 13 residues. This CDR3 is CASSRPRGNGYTF.

The chain has TRBV2 and TRBJ2-1. Germline V CDR1 and CDR2: SNHLY, FYNNEI. The CDR3 totals 12 residues. The CDR3 sequence: CASSESVGEQFF.

The chain is built from TRBV12-3 or TRBV12-4 and TRBJ1-5; TCRdb gives TRBD1 as the D gene, but with no DNA this cannot be confirmed. The length of the CDR3 is 13 residues. The chain's CDR3 is CATPVRLNQPQHF.

The V gene is TRBV29-1, the J gene TRBJ2-7; the D call from TCRdb, TRBD1, cannot be confirmed without DNA. The CDR3 consists of 14 residues. Germline CDR1 SQVTM, CDR2 ANQGSEA. The CDR3: CSVGLGAGSYEQYF.

The V gene is TRBV2, the J gene TRBJ2-2; TCRdb picks TRBD1, but there is no DNA to check that call. Germline loops: CDR1 SNHLY, CDR2 FYNNEI. The CDR3 is made up of 14 amino acids. CDR3 residues: CASMAGERTGELFF.

V gene TRBV29-1 combines with J gene TRBJ2-1; the TCRdb D gene call, TRBD2, has no DNA to confirm it. This CDR3 has 14 residues. Germline V gives CDR1 SQVTM, CDR2 ANQGSEA. The CDR3 is CSVDASGTYNEQFF.

V is TRBV28 and J is TRBJ2-5; the D call of TRBD1 rests on TCRdb alone, since no DNA is present to check it. The CDR3 is 14 amino acids. Germline loops: CDR1 MDHEN, CDR2 SYDVKM. The CDR3 loop reads CASSRTGGRETQYF.

The chain combines TRBV19 with TRBJ2-7; TCRdb indicates TRBD2, and absent DNA this call remains unverified. Germline-derived CDR1 and CDR2 are LNHDA and SQIVND (reference sequence). The CDR3 runs to 15 residues. The CDR3 region is CASSVTSDSSYEQYF.

V is TRBV5-4 and J is TRBJ2-3; TCRdb's assignment of TRBD2 cannot be checked, as there is no DNA. Looked up from germline, CDR1 is SGHNT and CDR2 is YYREEE (reference sequence). This CDR3 comprises 18 residues. The chain's CDR3 is CASSLEGGSFTSTDTQYF.

The genes are TRBV6-2 or TRBV6-3 and TRBJ2-7; there is no DNA to check the TCRdb D call of TRBD1. The CDR3 loop spans 14 amino acids. Germline CDR1 is MNHEY and CDR2 is SVGEGT. CDR3 in amino acids: CASSQDRGLYEQYF.

The chain's CDR3 is CASSLSPSGEQYF. This chain uses TRBV5-1 with TRBJ2-7; the D gene TCRdb calls, TRBD2, cannot be checked with no DNA. This CDR3 is 13 amino acids long. Germline CDR1 and CDR2: SGHRS and YFSETQ.

The V and J genes are TRBV24-1 and TRBJ2-5; lacking DNA, the TRBD1 call made by TCRdb goes unchecked. This CDR3 has 16 residues. The germline CDR1 and CDR2 sequences are KGHDR and SFDVKD. CDR3 protein: CATSDLLYPGEETQYF.

The chain combines TRBV5-1 with TRBJ2-1. CDR1 SGHRS and CDR2 YFSETQ come from the germline V gene. This CDR3 spans 12 amino acids. The chain's CDR3 is CASSPEGNEQFF.

V usage is TRBV7-8 and J usage is TRBJ2-1; without DNA, the TCRdb call of TRBD1 cannot be checked. Germline CDR1 is SGHVS and CDR2 is FQNEAQ. The length of the CDR3 is 13 residues. CDR3 sequence: CASRSQGSNEQFF.

This CDR3 is CASSIRGGELFF. This chain uses TRBV5-6 with TRBJ2-2. CDR1 is SGHDT, CDR2 YYEEEE, per germline. This CDR3 contains 12 residues.

Frequency places this clonotype as medium-sized (0.01 to 0.1%). J is TRBJ2-7 and V is TRBV29-1. CDR3 length: 13 amino acids. Germline assignment: CDR1 SQVTM and CDR2 ANQGSEA. The chain's CDR3 is CSVLAVDSYEQYF.

The V and J genes are TRBV15 and TRBJ2-5; checking the TCRdb D call of TRBD1 is not possible without DNA. Germline CDR1 LNHNV, CDR2 YYDKDF (reference sequence). This CDR3 has 13 amino acids. CDR3 region: CATSISRLGPQYF.

Considering frequency, this clonotype is medium-sized (0.01 to 0.1%). CDR3 amino acids: CASSLWATGELFF. The rearrangement uses TRBV28 and TRBJ2-2. This CDR3 spans 13 amino acids. CDR1 is MDHEN, CDR2 SYDVKM, per germline.

CDR3 loop: CASSSGSTDTQYF. This chain connects TRBV19 to TRBJ2-3. The CDR3 has 13 residues. The germline V gene has CDR1 LNHDA and CDR2 SQIVND (reference sequence).

The chain employs TRBV2 and TRBJ2-2; absent DNA, TCRdb's TRBD1 call cannot be checked. Germline lookup yields CDR1 SNHLY and CDR2 FYNNEI. The CDR3 totals 15 residues. This CDR3 reads CASSQGQVAPGELFF.

This chain connects TRBV7-9 to TRBJ2-1; TCRdb proposes TRBD1, but this gene call is untestable without DNA. CDR1 is SEHNR and CDR2 is FQNEAQ in the germline V gene (reference sequence). The CDR3 contains 13 residues. The CDR3 here is CASSPSRDHEQFF. The full variable domain, rest sourced from reference TRBV7-9 and TRBJ2-1, is DTGVSQNPRHKITKRGQNVTFRCDPISEHNRLYWYRQTLGQGPEFLTYFQNEAQLEKSRLLSDRFSAERPKGSFSTLEIQRTEQGDSAMYLCASSPSRDHEQFFGPGTRLTVL.

The chain joins TRBV7-6 to TRBJ2-7; as DNA is missing, the TRBD2 call by TCRdb cannot be tested. Germline V lookup: CDR1 SGHVS, CDR2 FNYEAQ. CDR3 length: 13 amino acids. CDR3: CASSSGLSYEQYF.

CDR3 amino acids: CASSTGQGIDYEQYF. The V call is TRBV7-9, the J call TRBJ2-7; checking the TCRdb D call of TRBD1 is not possible without DNA. CDR3 size: 15 residues. Germline CDR1 reads SEHNR; CDR2 reads FQNEAQ (reference sequence). Combining the CDR3 with reference TRBV7-9 and TRBJ2-7 gives the whole variable domain DTGVSQNPRHKITKRGQNVTFRCDPISEHNRLYWYRQTLGQGPEFLTYFQNEAQLEKSRLLSDRFSAERPKGSFSTLEIQRTEQGDSAMYLCASSTGQGIDYEQYFGPGTRLTVT.

V is TRBV7-9 and J is TRBJ1-1. The CDR3 runs 15 residues. Germline CDR1 is SEHNR and CDR2 is FQNEAQ (reference sequence). CDR3 region: CASSLGVGVNTEAFF.